This TCR beta chain came from a study of a mutant IDH1 vaccine in newly diagnosed glioma. At the level of the study: Sex among treated patients split approximately 62% male, about 40% female; mean age was roughly 40 years. It was radiotherapy, temozolomide, or both that patients received previously, with most receiving both. Study-wide results and caveats: It seemed that pseudoprogression was not linked to changes in the top peripheral T cell clonotypes.

Trimming took off 8 bases at V and 2 bases at J, with 13 bases between the two ends. Germline-derived CDR1 and CDR2 are SNHLY and FYNNEI. This CDR3 region has 13 residues. Time point in this sample: baseline, week 1 (first vaccination visit). Treatment reported: pre-vaccination baseline after standard-of-care therapy. The donors had new WHO grade 3 or 4 astrocytomas; these were IDH1-mutant and ATRX-lost. Using immunoSEQ multiplex PCR, the repertoire was profiled, and TCRdb retains in-frame clones only, with some absent. The sample lists 25,000 to 35,000 clones; around 80% were seen once. In the case of this clone: Antigen: not known.

This rearrangement joins TRBV2 to TRBJ2-7, with TRBD1 as a possible D gene (7 bases). The sequencing here drew on PBMCs, taken from a glioma patient treated with radiotherapy, temozolomide or both. The sequence derives from a man between 25 and 39 years old with glioma. The CDR3 here is CASQGGSAYEQYF. CDR3 nucleotide sequence: TGTGCCAGCCAGGGGGGCAGCGCCTACGAGCAGTACTTC.